This is a list of T cell receptor beta chains from one sample in a study of Graves' ophthalmopathy and Graves' hyperthyroidism. Using its own MiXCR run on the multiplex PCR reads, TCRdb lists one record per CDR3 protein. This sample has around 1.1 million distinct CDR3 sequences, with approximately 35% found just once. The material sequenced was peripheral blood or thyroid tissue (not recorded which). These TCRs come from an adult man with Graves' hyperthyroidism. The conserved cysteine and the conserved F or W are not part of the CDR3 here. A clone size is listed for some rows: how often the clone was seen (once, few, many), or a class if it is expanded.

>NA|TRBV7-3|TRBJ1-5
ASSLTGTGGPSNQPQH
>many|TRBV19|TRBJ2-7
ASSIGSGLTYEQY
>many|TRBV5-1|TRBJ1-1
ASSLGGPQLAEAF
>many|TRBV7-9|TRBJ2-7
ASSLGPPAYEQY
>NA|TRBV13|TRBJ2-2
ASSLTGRPGGELF
>few|TRBV20-1|TRBJ2-7
SAQAISKGEQY
>few|TRBV28|TRBJ2-7
ASSLGPQGPLEQY
>NA|TRBV19|TRBJ2-2
ASKGRGAGTGELF
>many|TRBV7-3|TRBJ1-2
ASAYSRQGDDL
>few|TRBV6-5|TRBJ1-3
ASSGQGVANTIY
>NA|TRBV30|TRBJ1-1
AWSKTGNTEAF
>NA|TRBV12-3/TRBV12-4|TRBJ1-5
ACSLQGAHQPQH
>few|TRBV9|TRBJ1-1
ASSKEGSEAF
>NA|TRBV6-5|TRBJ2-7
ASSEVWDRGDEQY
>many|TRBV7-2|TRBJ2-7
ASSVSGGVYEQY
>NA|TRBV7-2|TRBJ2-1
ASSEDGSYNEQF
>NA|TRBV9|TRBJ2-7
ASSVQGVAGTYEQY
>NA|TRBV10-1|TRBJ1-1
ASSESGGPRTEAF
>many|TRBV18|TRBJ2-5
ASSPQGQETQY
>NA|TRBV4-1|TRBJ2-2
ASSQLGQYTGELF
>NA|TRBV5-8|TRBJ2-7
ASSPIGRKSGEQY
>NA|TRBV12-3/TRBV12-4|TRBJ2-7
ASSSANEQY
>NA|TRBV20-1|TRBJ2-7
SATGGIGTYEQY
>few|TRBV7-9|TRBJ2-5
ASSHPDSPQETQY
>NA|TRBV5-1|TRBJ2-2
ACSVWGDRDRPGELF
>NA|TRBV29-1|TRBJ2-5
SVPSQETQY
>NA|TRBV24-1|TRBJ2-7
ATSDSGLGAYEQY
>NA|TRBV10-3|TRBJ1-6
AISEGRGSSYNSPLH
>many|TRBV7-9|TRBJ1-1
ASSSQQTNTEAF
>NA|TRBV7-9|TRBJ1-4
ASSNPDRGLNEKLF
>NA|TRBV28|TRBJ1-2
ASRSDTPNYGYT
>once|TRBV20-1|TRBJ1-2
SARGTGGDYGYT
>NA|TRBV7-2|TRBJ2-3
ASSSPGQSTDTQY
>many|TRBV20-1|TRBJ1-5
SARDREAQPQH
>NA|TRBV9|TRBJ2-7
ASSVDDGGAEQY
>NA|TRBV10-3|TRBJ1-6
ASRKDRLSSYNSPLH
>NA|TRBV29-1|TRBJ1-4
SVRGPATNEKLF
>many|TRBV5-1|TRBJ1-5
ASSLAGGGNQPQH
>NA|TRBV29-1|TRBJ1-5
SVRSGGGQPQH
>few|TRBV5-1|TRBJ1-1
ASSPGTGGPTEAF
>NA|TRBV29-1|TRBJ1-3
SVDPGGDTIY
>few|TRBV7-2|TRBJ2-7
ASGGMAGGEQY
>NA|TRBV24-1|TRBJ2-7
ATSGTGGNYEQY
>NA|TRBV6-5|TRBJ2-7
ASSAVLEYEQY
>NA|TRBV20-1|TRBJ1-5
SAIQGQGIFWNQPQH
>many|TRBV7-9|TRBJ1-1
ASRHIQRQNTEAF
>NA|TRBV5-1|TRBJ2-7
ASSLGGTVSYEQY
>few|TRBV7-8|TRBJ2-2
ASRGGQGVYNTGELF
>many|TRBV29-1|TRBJ1-1
SVENIQAF
>NA|TRBV29-1|TRBJ2-5
SVPSDRLETQY
>NA|TRBV5-5|TRBJ2-5
ASSLGGAGWGETQY
>NA|TRBV10-3|TRBJ1-1
ASGHREGTEAF
>few|TRBV30|TRBJ1-6
AFSDRGRNSPLH
>NA|TRBV19|TRBJ1-4
ASSIQGHQGPNEKLF
>NA|TRBV20-1|TRBJ2-5
SPGGGYQETQY